This T cell receptor (beta chain) was retrieved from a study of shared clonotypes between healthy human individuals (dated by TCRdb to 2020 to 2021). Study-level background: Three men and a couple of women, aged 18 to 49 years, made up the cohort. Blood TCR repertoires of roughly 5 healthy adults were deeply sequenced to estimate repertoire size and the extent of clonotype sharing between individuals. Different laboratories and diverse techniques were used to prepare libraries and sequence TCR repertoires, to increase sequencing depth and limit assay-specific biases. Per donor, three plates each were used for CD4 naive and CD4 memory, two for CD8 naive, and one for CD8 memory. Leukapheresis yielded between about 0.85 and 9 billion PBMCs per donor. What the authors observed across the whole study: Naive subsets generally had larger estimated clonotype richness than memory subsets did. Based on pairwise subsampling, the degree of clonotype sharing among donors was expected to be affected by sequencing depth. Rarefaction of sorted-subset datasets indicated incomplete sequencing despite the large sequencing depth. Clonotypes shared by all four sorted-subset donors showed higher generation probabilities than non-shared clonotypes. Only blood was sampled, and tissue TCR repertoires likely differ from those in blood. The small number of donors limited the genetic and exposure-history diversity represented. When a handful of donors were compared, the shared fraction of clonotypes was around 5% for naive CD4, around 3.6% for naive CD8, 2.3% for memory CD4, and 0.35% to 0.4% for memory CD8.

Using the deep immunoSEQ assay, TCR CDR3 regions were amplified from genomic DNA by multiplex PCR. Extracted genomic DNA from each cell subset was spread evenly across all wells of several immunoSEQ 96-well plates, with each plate serving as a replicate. For sorted subsets, each replicate PCR was loaded with about 0.2 ug genomic DNA, equivalent to 30,000 or so T cell genomes. Purified libraries were measured with a Qubit 3.0 fluorometer, size-checked on a Bioanalyzer 2100, and measured again with the KAPA Library Quantification kit. Each immunoSEQ 96-well plate was sequenced on its own single-read 150-cycle Illumina NextSeq 550 flow cell. In the authors' own workflow: The immunoSEQ output contained only junctional sequences without quality scores, so filtering could not match that applied to full-length reads. Sequences were annotated with PyIR, a Python wrapper for IgBLAST v1.9, using IMGT germline references to assign V/J genes and CDR3. Any read was removed if the V/J assignment was weak (E-value above 1e-6), the CDR3 was missing, or the read contained stop codons, out-of-frame junctions, or ambiguous translated residues. V3J clonotypes were defined as sequences sharing an identical inferred V gene, J gene, and CDR3 amino acid sequence. Percentage overlap between repertoires was calculated by dividing the number of shared unique clonotypes by the size of the smaller repertoire. RTK rarefaction, the Chao1 estimator, and Recon v2.1 estimates of unobserved clonotypes were used to assess repertoire richness. OLGA was used to compute generation probabilities for all TCRbeta clonotypes that the gDNA method yielded from four donors. In TCRdb, the immuneACCESS table is reduced to in-frame sequences with V and J assigned. These tables do not hold every clone; where another copy was compared, an unresolved V gene accounts for under half, and the others remain unexplained. V, J and clone size derive from that table, while D and trimming were established from the DNA sequence. The sample records 2,500,000 or so clones, approximately 90% of which are singletons. The top ten clonotypes cover 0.3% to 0.4% of the sample.

Notes on this clone: Its target antigen remains unknown. Base quality data are lacking; no much larger clone is found one base away.

The cysteine opens and the phenylalanine closes a CDR3 of 13 amino acids. Kept here is only the CDR3 DNA, which spans 39 bases and is read in frame from base 1. V is cut back by 5 bases and J by 8 bases, with 6 bases in the junction unmatched. The germline V gene yields SGHVS for CDR1 and FNYEAQ for CDR2. Healthy HIV-negative adults with no recently reported acute infections or vaccinations were included as donors. Every donor was a Caucasian adult residing in Nashville, Tennessee, USA. CD4+ T cells were enriched by magnetic negative selection, after which naive cells were positively selected on CD45RA and the negative fraction was taken as the memory subset. After blood collection by leukapheresis, PBMCs were isolated using Ficoll-Histopaque density gradient centrifugation and then cryopreserved in the vapor phase of liquid nitrogen. Analytical flow cytometry was used to check the purity and quantity of every magnetically sorted T cell population. Each sorted fraction had its genomic DNA isolated and then quantified by UV absorbance on a Nanodrop 2000c.

The chain is made from TRBV7-6 and TRBJ1-2, with 9 bases matching TRBD1. Sequencing used naive CD4+ T cells from PBMCs. The sample's cell subset or site label, decoded: CD45RA+ positively selected. The clonotype originates from a young man in good health. Some clones in this sample may be carry-over from other donors' samples. The CDR3: CASSLQGATGYTF. Here is the DNA: TGTGCCAGCAGCCTACAGGGGGCCACGGGCTACACCTTC.